The 23 T cell receptor beta chains reported below all come from one sample, sequenced in a study of T-cell memory formation after mild COVID-19. In TCRdb, the 5' RACE reads were re-called with MiXCR into one record per CDR3 protein. The repertoire holds roughly 170,000 distinct CDR3 sequences, with roughly 18% as singletons. The source material was PBMCs or a T cell subset sorted from them (not recorded which). These receptors were collected from a man younger than 30 who had mild COVID-19 (a few samples of this study predate the infection). Cell type and time point are not known.

This sequence joins TRBV20-1 and TRBJ2-5; 9 bases agree with TRBD1. CDR1 and CDR2 from the germline V gene are DFQATT and SNEGSKA (reference sequence). This CDR3 has 15 amino acids. After removal of 6 bases from V and 4 bases from J, the junction contained 12 bases not matched to a gene. The CDR3 region is CSADRTGVQGETQYF. Written as DNA, the CDR3 is TGCAGTGCCGACCGGACAGGGGTGCAGGGAGAGACCCAGTACTTC.

The rearrangement joins TRBV11-1 to TRBJ2-5; D remains unclear. The CDR3 is 13 residues long. Germline V gives CDR1 SGHAT, CDR2 FQDESV (reference sequence). V was pared by 2 bases and J by 0 bases, with 4 bases between. The CDR3 DNA sequence: TGTGCCAGCAGCTTAAGATACCAAGAGACCCAGTACTTC. Its translation: CASSLRYQETQYF. Based on the CDR3 plus reference TRBV11-1 and TRBJ2-5, the full variable domain is EAEVAQSPRYKITEKSQAVAFWCDPISGHATLYWYRQILGQGPELLVQFQDESVVDDSQLPKDRFSAERLKGVDSTLKIQPAELGDSAMYLCASSLRYQETQYFGPGTRLLVL.

In its sample, this clonotype was seen a few times. The chain combines TRBV5-1 with TRBJ2-6, with a weak D call TRBD1 (5 bases). V was cut by 7 bases and J by 0 bases, with 8 bases left in between. The CDR3 has 14 residues. Germline loops: CDR1 SGHRS, CDR2 YFSETQ. The CDR3 nucleotides read TGCGCCAGCCAAGACAGCTCTGGGGCCAACGTCCTGACTTTC. It is translated as CASQDSSGANVLTF. Using reference TRBV5-1 and TRBJ2-6 for the parts outside the CDR3, the full variable domain is KAGVTQTPRYLIKTRGQQVTLSCSPISGHRSVSWYQQTPGQGLQFLFEYFSETQRNKGNFPGRFSGRQFSNSRSEMNVSTLELGDSALYLCASQDSSGANVLTFGAGSRLTVL.

The chain carries TRBV5-1 and TRBJ2-2; D is perhaps TRBD2 (5 bases). Germline lookup yields CDR1 SGHRS and CDR2 YFSETQ. The CDR3 runs to 13 residues. V gave up 8 bases and J gave up 3 bases, with 11 bases separating them. The CDR3 protein is CASRSGDTGELFF. CDR3 coding DNA: TGCGCCAGTCGGTCCGGGGACACCGGGGAGCTGTTTTTT.

The V and J genes are TRBV10-3 and TRBJ2-6; maybe TRBD1 (5 bases). CDR1 and CDR2 (germline): ENHRY, SYGVKD. V was cut by 0 bases and J by 2 bases, with 8 bases left in between. The CDR3 has 16 residues. The chain's CDR3 is CAISESVGAGANVLTF. The CDR3 bases are TGTGCCATCAGTGAGTCTGTAGGGGCTGGGGCCAACGTCCTGACTTTC.

This clonotype was recorded at least ten times. This chain joins TRBV4-3 and TRBJ2-3; D remains ambiguous. The CDR3 covers 13 residues. In germline, CDR1 is LGHNA, CDR2 YSLEER. V lost 1 base and J lost 6, with 8 bases in between. CDR3 sequence (DNA): TGCGCCAGCAGCCAAGGACCTGGGGATACGCAGTATTTT. Protein sequence: CASSQGPGDTQYF.

The gene calls are TRBV21-1 and TRBJ2-3; no check of the table's D call, TRBD1, against the DNA was made. TRBV21-1 is marked as a pseudogene. This CDR3 has 16 residues. The CDR3 DNA follows: TGTGCCAGCAGCAAACTAGACAGGGATCGCACAGATACGCAGTATTTT. Translation gives CASSKLDRDRTDTQYF.

Here the CDR3 reads CASSQDMAGAWETQYF. The CDR3 DNA sequence: TGCGCCAGCAGCCAAGATATGGCAGGCGCGTGGGAGACCCAGTACTTC. The chain uses TRBV4-1 and TRBJ2-5; no definite D call. Per the germline V gene, CDR1 is MGHRA and CDR2 is YSYEKL. V was trimmed by 0 bases and J by 5 bases, leaving 16 bases between them. The CDR3 is made up of 16 amino acids.

V is TRBV5-5 and J is TRBJ2-1; D could derive from TRBD1 or TRBD2 (5 bases each). Trimming pared 4 bases from V and 6 bases from J, leaving 14 bases between. Looked up from germline, CDR1 is SGHKS and CDR2 is YYEKEE (reference sequence). This CDR3 spans 14 amino acids. The CDR3 sequence: CASSPGPGVNEQFF. The CDR3 region has the DNA TGTGCCAGCAGCCCGGGGCCCGGGGTCAATGAGCAGTTCTTC.

This clonotype has just a few counts. The V and J genes are TRBV12-3 or TRBV12-4 and TRBJ1-4, with D hard to call. The CDR3 spans 13 residues. With 3 bases removed from V and 4 bases from J, the gap between germline ends came to 6 bases. CDR3 sequence: CASSFLHNEKLFF. The CDR3, as DNA: TGTGCCAGCAGTTTCCTCCATAATGAAAAACTGTTTTTT.

This clonotype has more than one count but fewer than ten. The V and J genes are TRBV7-2 and TRBJ1-6; 7 nucleotides line up with TRBD1. After removal of 6 bases from V and 8 bases from J, the junction contained 10 bases not matched to a gene. The CDR3 spans 15 residues. Germline V gives CDR1 SGHTA, CDR2 FQGNSA. The CDR3 is CASSSAGTAYSPLHF. In nucleotides, the CDR3 is TGTGCCAGCAGTTCCGCCGGGACAGCGTATTCACCCCTCCACTTT.

The rearrangement joins TRBV5-6 to TRBJ2-1, with TRBD2 identical over 12 bases. The germline CDR1 and CDR2 sequences are SGHDT and YYEEEE. CDR3 length: 15 amino acids. Germline trimming cut 0 bases from V and 9 bases from J; bases unmatched to any gene: 4. The CDR3 sequence: CASSLATSGGFEQFF. The CDR3 DNA sequence: TGTGCCAGCAGCTTGGCGACTAGCGGGGGCTTTGAGCAGTTCTTC. The variable domain in full, with the rest retrieved from reference TRBV5-6 and TRBJ2-1, is DAGVTQSPTHLIKTRGQQVTLRCSPKSGHDTVSWYQQALGQGPQFIFQYYEEEERQRGNFPDRFSGHQFPNYSSELNVNALLLGDSALYLCASSLATSGGFEQFFGPGTRLTVL.

This clonotype was seen more than once but under ten times. V is TRBV11-2 and J is TRBJ2-7; D unresolved. The CDR3 contains 13 residues. From germline, CDR1 is SGHAT and CDR2 FQNNGV. The V and J ends lost 3 bases and 4 bases respectively, with 10 bases between them. CDR3 sequence (DNA): TGTGCCAGCAGCTTGGGTCTAAAGTACGAGCAGTACTTC. Residues: CASSLGLKYEQYF.

This clonotype was seen a few times. The V call is TRBV12-3 or TRBV12-4, the J call TRBJ1-4; D gene uncertain. V shed 3 bases and J shed 10 bases, with 12 bases lying between them. CDR3 size: 13 residues. The CDR3 DNA follows: TGTGCCAGCAGTTTGGGCAGGCTGGGAAAACTGTTTTTT. Its protein is CASSLGRLGKLFF.

V is TRBV7-9 and J is TRBJ2-3; D may be TRBD2 (6 bases). V was clipped by 3 bases and J by 6 bases, with 13 bases between them. The CDR3 runs 14 residues. CDR1 is SEHNR and CDR2 is FQNEAQ in the germline V gene (reference sequence). CDR3 protein: CASSLDGAGDTQYF. The CDR3 DNA sequence: TGTGCCAGCAGCTTGGACGGTGCGGGGGATACGCAGTATTTT.

This chain uses TRBV12-3 or TRBV12-4 with TRBJ2-3; possible D gene TRBD2, 5 bases. V was pared by 6 bases and J by 2 bases, with 15 bases between. CDR3 length: 15 amino acids. The CDR3 loop is CASSFEGTYTDTQYF. In DNA form, the CDR3 reads TGTGCCAGCAGCTTCGAGGGCACATACACAGATACGCAGTATTTT.

This clonotype was seen a handful of times. V gene TRBV5-1 combines with J gene TRBJ1-5, with D perhaps TRBD1 (5 bases). This CDR3 has 15 amino acids. Germline lookup yields CDR1 SGHRS and CDR2 YFSETQ. V lost 4 bases and J lost 6, with 17 bases in between. The CDR3 DNA follows: TGCGCCAGCAGCCCGGGACCTTCCCTTGCTCAGCCCCAGCATTTT. Translated, it gives CASSPGPSLAQPQHF.

This clonotype was detected only a few times. This chain connects TRBV4-3 to TRBJ1-1; TRBD1 matches at 7 bases. Per germline, CDR1 LGHNA and CDR2 YSLEER. The CDR3 contains 15 residues. The V gene end was trimmed by 3 bases and the J gene end by 2 bases; junction bases not matched to a gene: 6. The CDR3 reads CASSHPGQTNTEAFF. CDR3 sequence (DNA): TGCGCCAGCAGCCACCCGGGACAGACTAACACTGAAGCTTTCTTT.

V and J are TRBV6-2 or TRBV6-3 and TRBJ2-5; D unresolved. The V gene's germline CDR1 is MNHEY and CDR2 SVGEGT. The CDR3 is made up of 13 amino acids. V was clipped by 0 bases and J by 3 bases, with 5 bases between them. The CDR3 bases are TGTGCCAGCAGTTACTCACGGGAAGAGACCCAGTACTTC. Translated: CASSYSREETQYF.

This clonotype was counted only a few times. The chain is built from TRBV15 and TRBJ1-6; D not resolved. The CDR3 is made up of 13 amino acids. The V gene's germline CDR1 is LNHNV and CDR2 YYDKDF (reference sequence). V dropped 0 bases and J dropped 10 bases, with 7 bases sitting between them. CDR3: CATSREHSSPLHF. The CDR3 region has the DNA TGTGCCACCAGCAGAGAGCACAGCTCACCCCTCCACTTT.

The gene calls are TRBV5-5 and TRBJ1-5; D unclear. The germline gives CDR1 SGHKS, CDR2 YYEKEE (reference sequence). The CDR3 is made up of 15 amino acids. The V and J ends lost 0 bases and 2 bases respectively, with 9 bases between them. This CDR3 reads CASSLEGSGNQPQHF. CDR3 nucleotides: TGTGCCAGCAGCTTGGAAGGGTCCGGCAATCAGCCCCAGCATTTT. Supplemented by reference TRBV5-5 and TRBJ1-5, the full variable domain reads DAGVTQSPTHLIKTRGQQVTLRCSPISGHKSVSWYQQVLGQGPQFIFQYYEKEERGRGNFPDRFSARQFPNYSSELNVNALLLGDSALYLCASSLEGSGNQPQHFGDGTRLSIL.

The gene calls are TRBV7-2 and TRBJ2-3, with 11 bases aligning to TRBD2. The CDR3 has 15 residues. Germline V CDR1 and CDR2: SGHTA, FQGNSA. V gave up 1 base and J gave up 11 bases; unmatched junction bases: 8. The CDR3 loop reads CASSLGASGGNRQYF. CDR3 coding DNA: TGTGCCAGCAGCTTAGGTGCTAGCGGGGGGAATCGGCAGTATTTT. The whole variable domain, remainder taken from reference TRBV7-2 and TRBJ2-3, is GAGVSQSPSNKVTEKGKDVELRCDPISGHTALYWYRQSLGQGLEFLIYFQGNSAPDKSGLPSDRFSAERTGGSVSTLTIQRTQQEDSAVYLCASSLGASGGNRQYFGPGTRLTVL.

This clonotype has only a few counts. The junction departs from the called germline gene at one end, perhaps through a read error. The V gene is TRBV7-7, the J gene TRBJ2-3; 9 bases are a match to TRBD2. The CDR3 is 15 residues long. Germline loops: CDR1 SSHAT, CDR2 FNYEAQ (reference sequence). Here the CDR3 reads CASSSSGVITDTQYF. DNA for the CDR3: TGTGCTAGCAGCTCTAGCGGGGTTATCACAGATACGCAGTATTTT.